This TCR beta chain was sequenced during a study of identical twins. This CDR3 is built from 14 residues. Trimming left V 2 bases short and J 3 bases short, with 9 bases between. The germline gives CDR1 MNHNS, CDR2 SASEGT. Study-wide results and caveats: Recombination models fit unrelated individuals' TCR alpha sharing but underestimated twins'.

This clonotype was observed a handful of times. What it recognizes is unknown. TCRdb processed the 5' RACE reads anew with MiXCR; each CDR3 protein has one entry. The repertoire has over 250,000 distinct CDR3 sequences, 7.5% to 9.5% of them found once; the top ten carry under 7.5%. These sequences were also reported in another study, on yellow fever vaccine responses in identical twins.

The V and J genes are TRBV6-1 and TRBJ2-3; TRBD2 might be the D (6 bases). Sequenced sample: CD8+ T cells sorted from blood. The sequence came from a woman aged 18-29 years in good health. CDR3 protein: CASSEWGVTDTQYF. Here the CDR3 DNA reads TGTGCCAGCAGTGAATGGGGGGTGACAGATACGCAGTATTTT.